The 5 T cell receptor beta chains below come from one sample, sequenced in a study of T cell responses to AZD1222 COVID-19 vaccine. Clones were sequenced by immunoSEQ multiplex PCR, and TCRdb holds only the in-frame ones, with some missing. The data contain 99,000 or so clones, 80% to 90% of them singletons. Sequences were derived from peripheral blood, sampled 28 days after the second AZD1222 dose. These receptor sequences come from an adult who received the AZD1222 COVID-19 vaccine.

The V and J genes are TRBV19 and TRBJ2-7, with TRBD2 identical over 8 bases. The germline V gene encodes CDR1 LNHDA and CDR2 SQIVND (reference sequence). The CDR3 has 14 residues. Germline trimming cut 5 bases from V and 2 bases from J; bases unmatched to any gene: 5. As DNA, the CDR3 is TGTGCCAGTAGTGAGGGACTAGGGACCTACGAGCAGTACTTC. This gives the protein CASSEGLGTYEQYF.

The chain carries TRBV27 and TRBJ1-6, with no clear D. The CDR3 totals 16 residues. CDR1 MNHEY and CDR2 SMNVEV come from the germline V gene (reference sequence). Trimming removed 7 bases from V and 0 bases from J, with 13 bases in between. CDR3 loop: CASTALLSSYNSPLHF. The CDR3 coding sequence is TGTGCCAGCACCGCCCTACTGAGCTCCTATAATTCACCCCTCCACTTT.

The genes are TRBV7-9 and TRBJ1-1; D remains unclear. Germline V lookup: CDR1 SEHNR, CDR2 FQNEAQ (reference sequence). V was pared by 4 bases and J by 0 bases, with 12 bases between. This CDR3 contains 15 residues. CDR3 nucleotides: TGTGCCAGCAGCTCCTGGACTCCCATGAACACTGAAGCTTTCTTT. Its protein product is CASSSWTPMNTEAFF. The whole variable domain, remainder taken from reference TRBV7-9 and TRBJ1-1, is DTGVSQNPRHKITKRGQNVTFRCDPISEHNRLYWYRQTLGQGPEFLTYFQNEAQLEKSRLLSDRFSAERPKGSFSTLEIQRTEQGDSAMYLCASSSWTPMNTEAFFGQGTRLTVV.

The J gene is TRBJ1-1, the V gene TRBV19; D perhaps matches TRBD1 (5 bases). V gave up 7 bases and J gave up 11 bases, with 17 bases separating them. Germline CDR1 and CDR2: LNHDA and SQIVND (reference sequence). CDR3 length: 12 amino acids. The CDR3 region has the DNA TGTGCCAGTACCCAGGGAGGGATACCGGCTTTCTTT. It specifies CASTQGGIPAFF.

The CDR3 DNA is TGTGCCACCACCAAGGTGGCAGAGGGGACCTACGAGCAGTACTTC. Translated: CATTKVAEGTYEQYF. This chain connects TRBV19 to TRBJ2-7; the D call may be TRBD1 or TRBD2 (5 bases each). The CDR3 has 15 amino acids. Germline V gives CDR1 LNHDA, CDR2 SQIVND (reference sequence). V was trimmed by 10 bases and J by 2 bases, leaving 21 bases between them.